This TCR beta chain was obtained from a study of response to subunit inactivated influenza vaccine. Study-wide results and caveats: Authors suggested each seasonal flu vaccination may recruit only limited numbers of new T cells.

The CDR3 is 14 amino acids. V was clipped by 3 bases and J by 7 bases; unmatched bases: 7. Each CDR3 protein is one row after TCRdb ran MiXCR on the RT-PCR reads. Altogether 550,000 to 800,000 distinct CDR3 sequences are present, around 13% being singletons, with the ten largest covering less than 9%. To note about this clonotype: No antigen is known for it.

The clonotype comes from a man aged 45 to 65 who received an inactivated influenza vaccine. The specimen was PBMCs from blood, collected 14 to 15 days before vaccination. J is TRBJ1-1 and V is TRBV12-3 or TRBV12-4; TRBD1 matches 8 bases. CDR3 bases: TGTGCCAGCAGTTTTTGGCAGGGGGCTGATGAAGCTTTCTTT. It encodes CASSFWQGADEAFF.